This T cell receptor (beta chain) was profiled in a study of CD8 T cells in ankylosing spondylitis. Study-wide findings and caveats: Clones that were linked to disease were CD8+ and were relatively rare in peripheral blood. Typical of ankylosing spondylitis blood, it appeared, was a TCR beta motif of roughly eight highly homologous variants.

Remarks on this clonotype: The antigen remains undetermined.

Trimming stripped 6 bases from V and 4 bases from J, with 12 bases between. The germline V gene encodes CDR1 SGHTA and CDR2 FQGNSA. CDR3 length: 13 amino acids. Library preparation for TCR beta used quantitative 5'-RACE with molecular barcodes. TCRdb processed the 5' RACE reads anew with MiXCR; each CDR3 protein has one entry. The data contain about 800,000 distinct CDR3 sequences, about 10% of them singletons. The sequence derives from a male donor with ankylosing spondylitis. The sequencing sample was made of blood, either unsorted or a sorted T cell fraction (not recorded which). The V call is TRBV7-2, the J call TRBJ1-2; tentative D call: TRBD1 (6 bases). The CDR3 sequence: CASSPTGFYGYTF. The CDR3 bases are TGTGCCAGCAGTCCGACAGGTTTCTATGGCTACACCTTC.